The rows below give T cell receptor beta chains drawn from one sample of a study of blood T cell repertoires in COVID-19. The assay was immunoSEQ multiplex PCR, and TCRdb's table has in-frame clones only and misses some. This repertoire shows roughly 250,000 clones, less than 85% found once; its top ten account for more than 4.5%. Material for sequencing was peripheral blood. These receptors were obtained from a woman older than 75 with active or convalescent COVID-19. The CDR3 runs from the conserved cysteine through the conserved F or W. D genes are given only for firm matches.

TRBV19	TRBJ1-2	-	CASSIIREWSGGYTF	TGTGCCAGTAGTATTATCCGGGAATGGAGTGGTGGCTACACCTTC
TRBV18	TRBJ2-2	TRBD2	CASSPPAGGGTGELFF	TGTGCCAGCTCACCACCAGCGGGAGGTGGAACCGGGGAGCTGTTTTTT
TRBV2	TRBJ1-5	TRBD1	CASSPGTGEQPQHF	TGTGCCAGCAGCCCTGGGACAGGGGAGCAGCCCCAGCATTTT
TRBV15	TRBJ2-2	TRBD2	CATSRVRLALNTGELFF	TGTGCCACCAGCAGAGTCCGACTAGCTTTGAACACCGGGGAGCTGTTTTTT
TRBV29-1	TRBJ2-1	-	CSVRDNEQFF	TGCAGCGTGCGGGACAATGAGCAGTTCTTC
TRBV28	TRBJ1-5	-	CASTGLNQPQHF	TGTGCCAGCACAGGGTTAAATCAGCCCCAGCATTTT
TRBV28	TRBJ1-5	-	CASSSLIIRDYSNQPQHF	TGTGCCAGCAGTTCCCTTATCATTAGGGACTATAGCAATCAGCCCCAGCATTTT
TRBV5-1	TRBJ1-5	-	CASSLGSPGLEPQHF	TGCGCCAGCAGCTTGGGTTCCCCGGGGTTGGAGCCCCAGCATTTT
TRBV19	TRBJ1-5	-	CASSIVTGVQPQHF	TGTGCCAGTAGTATAGTAACCGGGGTTCAGCCCCAGCATTTT
TRBV28	TRBJ2-1	TRBD2	CASSPTVGSGSLNEQFF	TGTGCCAGCAGTCCTACTGTGGGTAGCGGGAGTCTCAATGAGCAGTTCTTC
TRBV28	TRBJ2-5	TRBD1	CASSLIGAGGETQYF	TGTGCCAGCAGTTTAATTGGGGCAGGGGGCGAGACCCAGTACTTC
TRBV2	TRBJ1-4	-	CASNYGQGSPEKLFF	TGTGCCAGCAATTATGGGCAGGGGTCTCCGGAAAAACTGTTTTTT
TRBV27	TRBJ2-5	TRBD2	CASSLSMRGGQETQYF	TGTGCCAGCAGTTTATCGATGCGGGGGGGGCAAGAGACCCAGTACTTC